Presented here are 3 T cell receptor beta chains from one specimen sequenced in a study of vaccination and CD4 T cells after COVID-19. No antigen has been identified for these receptors. Researchers used the Oncomine TCR Beta short-read assay to sequence DNA from cultured CD4+ T cells. One entry per CDR3 protein, called by TCRdb with MiXCR from the PCR reads. This table holds about 7,200 distinct CDR3 sequences, around 22% found once. Treatment noted: roughly 10-day PBMC culture with coronavirus spike peptide pools or control peptides (ViraFEST assay). The input for sequencing was CD4+ T cells from blood, cultured in vitro, taken after SARS-CoV-2 vaccination. The origin of the receptors is a human donor who had recovered from COVID-19.

This clonotype was picked up a small number of times. The rearrangement links TRBV28 to TRBJ1-1; TRBD1 matches at 9 bases. CDR1 and CDR2 from the germline V gene are MDHEN and SYDVKM. The V gene end was trimmed by 5 bases and the J gene end by 3 bases; junction bases not matched to a gene: 10. The CDR3 is made up of 16 amino acids. The CDR3 loop is CASSGTGSIKDTEAFF. The CDR3 nucleotides read TGTGCCAGCAGTGGGACAGGGTCGATCAAGGACACTGAAGCTTTCTTT.

This clonotype was seen only a few times. The rearrangement joins TRBV7-2 to TRBJ2-3; D unresolved. The CDR3 consists of 15 residues. The V end was cut by 5 bases, the J end by 1 base, with 13 bases between. Germline CDR1 is SGHTA and CDR2 is FQGNSA. The CDR3 is CASSGWGRGTDTQYF. DNA for the CDR3: TGTGCCAGCAGCGGATGGGGTAGGGGCACAGATACGCAGTATTTT.

V and J are TRBV27 and TRBJ1-6; perhaps TRBD1 as D (6 bases). The V gene lost 5 bases and the J gene lost 5 bases, with 10 bases spanning the gap. Germline assignment: CDR1 MNHEY and CDR2 SMNVEV (reference sequence). This CDR3 is built from 14 residues. The CDR3 coding sequence is TGTGCCAGCAGTAACCGACAGGATAATTCACCCCTCCACTTT. Amino acids: CASSNRQDNSPLHF.